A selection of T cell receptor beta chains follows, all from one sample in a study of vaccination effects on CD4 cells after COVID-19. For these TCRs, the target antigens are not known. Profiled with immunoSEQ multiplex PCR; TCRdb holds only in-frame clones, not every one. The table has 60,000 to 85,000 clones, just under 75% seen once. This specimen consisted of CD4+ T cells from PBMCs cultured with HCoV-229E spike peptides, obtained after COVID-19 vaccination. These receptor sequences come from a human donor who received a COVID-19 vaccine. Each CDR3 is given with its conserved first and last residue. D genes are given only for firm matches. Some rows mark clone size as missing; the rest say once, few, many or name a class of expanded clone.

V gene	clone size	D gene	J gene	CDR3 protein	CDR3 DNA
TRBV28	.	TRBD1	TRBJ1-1	CASRARQGRKDTEAFF	TGTGCCAGCAGGGCCCGACAGGGGAGAAAAGACACTGAAGCTTTCTTT
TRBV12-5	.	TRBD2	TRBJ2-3	CASGLGLAESTDTQYF	TGTGCTAGTGGTTTGGGACTAGCGGAATCCACAGATACGCAGTATTTT
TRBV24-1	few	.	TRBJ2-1	CATSNPGANEQFF	TGTGCCACCAGTAATCCAGGGGCCAATGAGCAGTTCTTC
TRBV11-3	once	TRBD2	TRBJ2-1	CASSSLAGGAYNEQFF	TGTGCCAGCAGCTCCCTAGCGGGGGGGGCCTACAATGAGCAGTTCTTC
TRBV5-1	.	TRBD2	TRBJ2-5	CATRTSAQETQYF	TGCGCCACCCGGACTAGCGCTCAAGAGACCCAGTACTTC
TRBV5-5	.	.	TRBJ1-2	CASSLVGSRGYTF	TGTGCCAGCAGCTTGGTCGGTTCTCGGGGCTACACCTTC
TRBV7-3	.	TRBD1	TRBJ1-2	CASSPRQGPGSGYTF	TGTGCCAGCAGCCCGCGACAGGGTCCGGGGAGTGGCTACACCTTC
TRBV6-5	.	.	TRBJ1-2	CASRGVSNYGYTF	TGTGCCAGCAGAGGGGTCTCTAACTATGGCTACACCTTC
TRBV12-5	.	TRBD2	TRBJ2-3	CASGLVIRGAGDTDTQYF	TGTGCTAGTGGTTTGGTAATTCGGGGAGCGGGGGACACAGATACGCAGTATTTT
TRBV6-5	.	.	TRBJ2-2	CASRSYGQFTGELFF	TGTGCCAGCAGATCCTACGGACAGTTTACCGGGGAGCTGTTTTTT
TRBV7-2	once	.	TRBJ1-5	CASSLWKGIDNQPQHF	TGTGCCAGCAGCTTATGGAAGGGGATAGACAATCAGCCCCAGCATTTT
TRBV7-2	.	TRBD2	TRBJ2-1	CASMGGLSSYNEQFF	TGTGCCAGCATGGGGGGGTTGAGCTCCTACAATGAGCAGTTCTTC
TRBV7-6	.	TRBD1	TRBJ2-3	CASSPSQLMTGHTDTQYF	TGTGCCAGCAGCCCATCCCAACTTATGACAGGGCACACAGATACGCAGTATTTT
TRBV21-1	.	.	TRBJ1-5	CASSKAGSYSNQPQHF	TGTGCCAGCAGCAAAGCAGGCAGCTATAGCAATCAGCCCCAGCATTTT
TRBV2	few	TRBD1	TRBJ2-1	CASSELLDREFF	TGTGCCAGCAGTGAATTACTGGACAGGGAGTTCTTC
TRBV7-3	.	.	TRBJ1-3	CASSLYGGPGNTIYF	TGTGCCAGCAGCTTATACGGGGGGCCGGGAAACACCATATATTTT
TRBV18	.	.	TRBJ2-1	CASSPGHGTGEQFF	TGTGCCAGCTCACCGGGTCATGGGACCGGTGAGCAGTTCTTC
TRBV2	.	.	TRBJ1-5	CASSDQGSNQPQHF	TGTGCCAGCAGTGATCAGGGGAGCAATCAGCCCCAGCATTTT
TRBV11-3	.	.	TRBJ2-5	CASSSGASSAQYF	TGTGCCAGCAGCTCCGGGGCGTCCAGCGCGCAGTACTTC
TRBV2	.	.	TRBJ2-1	CASSVLLTHNEQFF	TGTGCCAGCAGTGTTCTCTTGACTCACAATGAGCAGTTCTTC
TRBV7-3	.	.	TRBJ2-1	CASSLTGASSYNEQFF	TGTGCCAGCAGCTTAACGGGCGCTAGCTCCTACAATGAGCAGTTCTTC
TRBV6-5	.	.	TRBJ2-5	CASSPLTESETQYF	TGTGCCAGCAGCCCATTAACAGAGTCGGAGACCCAGTACTTC
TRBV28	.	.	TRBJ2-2	CASSFLGINTGELFF	TGTGCCAGCAGTTTTCTAGGGATTAACACCGGGGAGCTGTTTTTT
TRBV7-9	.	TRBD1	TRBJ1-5	CASSAGQGNQPQHF	TGTGCCAGCAGCGCGGGACAGGGCAATCAGCCCCAGCATTTT
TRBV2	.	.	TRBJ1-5	CASYGGRGNQPQHF	TGTGCCAGCTACGGGGGCAGGGGCAATCAGCCCCAGCATTTT
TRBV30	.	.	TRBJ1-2	CAWKRVGYGYTF	TGTGCCTGGAAGCGAGTCGGGTATGGCTACACCTTC
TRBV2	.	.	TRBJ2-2	CASSLNTGELFF	TGTGCCAGCAGCCTGAACACCGGGGAGCTGTTTTTT
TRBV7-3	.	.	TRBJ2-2	CASSLFGASTGELFF	TGTGCCAGCAGCTTATTCGGGGCCAGCACCGGGGAGCTGTTTTTT
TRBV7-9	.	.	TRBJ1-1	CASSSHGDEAFF	TGTGCCAGCAGCTCACACGGCGATGAAGCTTTCTTT
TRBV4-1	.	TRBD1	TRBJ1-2	CASSQDRGRVGYTF	TGCGCCAGCAGCCAAGATAGGGGGCGGGTTGGCTACACCTTC
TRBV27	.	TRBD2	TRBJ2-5	CASSTGGGEETQYF	TGTGCCAGCAGCACTGGCGGGGGGGAGGAGACCCAGTACTTC
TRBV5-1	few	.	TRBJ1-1	CASSLAIGAGDTEAFF	TGCGCCAGCAGCTTGGCCATTGGGGCGGGAGACACTGAAGCTTTCTTT